What follows are 27 T cell receptor beta chains derived from one specimen sequenced in a study of T cell repertoires in cytomegalovirus infection. The antigens these receptors bind are not known. MiXCR, applied by TCRdb to the reads, yields one record per CDR3 protein. The data hold roughly 350,000 distinct CDR3 sequences, with about 34% observed a single time. Sequencing used cultured PBMCs, obtained from culture after CMV antigen stimulation. These receptors originate from a human donor in good health (CMV status not recorded). Some clones in this sample may be carry-over from other donors' samples.

This clonotype was seen more than once but under ten times. The V call is TRBV6-5, the J call TRBJ1-1; 8 bases align to TRBD1. V lost 2 bases, J lost 5 bases, and 10 bases stayed unmatched. Germline CDR1 is MNHEY and CDR2 is SVGAGI. This CDR3 contains 16 residues. CDR3 sequence reads: CASSYAPTGVETEAFF. CDR3 nucleotides: TGTGCCAGCAGTTACGCTCCGACAGGGGTGGAAACTGAAGCTTTCTTT.

J is TRBJ2-7 and V is TRBV4-1; D is perhaps TRBD1 (5 bases). The CDR3 spans 15 residues. V was cut by 0 bases and J by 1 base, with 10 bases left in between. CDR1 is MGHRA and CDR2 is YSYEKL in the germline V gene. In DNA, the CDR3 is TGCGCCAGCAGCCAAGATCGCAGGGTTTCCTACGAGCAGTACTTC. Protein sequence: CASSQDRRVSYEQYF.

The chain uses TRBV7-2 and TRBJ2-7; the D is unclear. CDR3 length: 12 amino acids. Germline CDR1 SGHTA, CDR2 FQGNSA. Between the trimmed V and J ends, which lost 5 bases and 6 bases, there was a span of 11 bases. The CDR3 DNA reads as TGTGCCAGCAGCCAAACCCCAACCGAGCAGTACGTC. This translates into CASSQTPTEQYV.

The gene calls are TRBV3-1 and TRBJ2-2; possible D gene TRBD2, 6 bases. The CDR3 contains 20 residues. The V gene lost 0 bases and the J gene lost 0 bases, with 20 bases spanning the gap. CDR1 LGHDT and CDR2 YNNKEL come from the germline V gene (reference sequence). CDR3 nucleotide sequence: TGTGCCAGCAGCCAAGATGCAGGTGGCGGAGGGATATCGAACACCGGGGAGCTGTTTTTT. This sequence encodes CASSQDAGGGGISNTGELFF.

Only a few counts were recorded for this clonotype. This chain uses TRBV12-3 or TRBV12-4 with TRBJ1-4; 7 bases agree with TRBD1. CDR3 length: 13 amino acids. The V gene end was trimmed by 6 bases and the J gene end by 8 bases; junction bases not matched to a gene: 6. CDR3: CASRRQGGEKLFF. CDR3 sequence (DNA): TGTGCCAGCAGGCGACAGGGAGGGGAAAAACTGTTTTTT.

This chain uses TRBV6-2 or TRBV6-3 with TRBJ1-1; D is perhaps TRBD1 (5 bases). The CDR3 length is 13 residues. V was trimmed by 2 bases and J by 5 bases, leaving 9 bases between them. From germline, CDR1 is MNHEY and CDR2 SVGEGT. CDR3 in DNA: TGTGCCAGCAGTTACAGGGGTCGGACTGAAGCTTTCTTT. Amino acids: CASSYRGRTEAFF.

There are many counts of this clonotype. The chain joins TRBV27 to TRBJ2-3, with 8 bases aligning to TRBD1. V lost 6 bases and J lost 1; bases outside the gene matches: 6. This CDR3 contains 15 residues. Germline V CDR1 and CDR2: MNHEY, SMNVEV (reference sequence). The CDR3 bases are TGTGCCAGCAGGGGAGGACAGGGAGGCACAGATACGCAGTATTTT. Residues: CASRGGQGGTDTQYF.

The V call is TRBV4-3, the J call TRBJ1-1; D call uncertain. The CDR3 is 15 amino acids. V was trimmed by 1 base and J by 0 bases, leaving 9 bases between them. Germline V gene lookup returns CDR1 LGHNA and CDR2 YSLEER. In DNA, the CDR3 is TGCGCCAGCAGCCAAGCCCCTGGAATGAACACTGAAGCTTTCTTT. Residues: CASSQAPGMNTEAFF.

This clonotype was detected a few times. V gene TRBV15 combines with J gene TRBJ2-1; 8 nucleotides match TRBD2. CDR3 length equals 17 residues. V shed 1 base, J shed 3 bases, and the junction held 8 bases outside the gene matches. Germline V gene sequence: CDR1 LNHNV, CDR2 YYDKDF (reference sequence). CDR3 DNA: TGTGCCACCAGCAGAGGGTCGAGCGGGGGCTTCTACAATGAGCAGTTCTTC. Protein: CATSRGSSGGFYNEQFF.

The genes are TRBV5-1 and TRBJ2-7, with D uncertain. Trimming shortened V by 5 bases and J by 0 bases, and 12 bases separated the two germline ends. CDR1 SGHRS and CDR2 YFSETQ come from the germline V gene. The CDR3 has 14 amino acids. CDR3 residues: CASRPSGPSYEQYF. CDR3 DNA sequence: TGCGCCAGCAGGCCTTCTGGGCCCTCCTACGAGCAGTACTTC.

The chain combines TRBV28 with TRBJ2-7; 11 bases map to TRBD2. The germline CDR1 and CDR2 sequences are MDHEN and SYDVKM. V was clipped by 3 bases and J by 3 bases; unmatched bases: 4. The CDR3 consists of 15 residues. In DNA form, the CDR3 reads TGTGCCAGCAGTTTCCATACTAGCGGGAGCTACGAGCAGTACTTC. It is translated as CASSFHTSGSYEQYF. Combining the CDR3 with reference TRBV28 and TRBJ2-7 gives the whole variable domain DVKVTQSSRYLVKRTGEKVFLECVQDMDHENMFWYRQDPGLGLRLIYFSYDVKMKEKGDIPEGYSVSREKKERFSLILESASTNQTSMYLCASSFHTSGSYEQYFGPGTRLTVT.

CDR3 sequence reads: CASSVRDRDPPDTQYF. CDR3 bases: TGTGCCAGCAGTGTCCGGGACAGGGATCCCCCAGATACGCAGTATTTT. The rearrangement uses TRBV12-3 or TRBV12-4 and TRBJ2-3; 9 nucleotides match TRBD1. The CDR3 covers 16 residues. After removal of 5 bases from V and 4 bases from J, the junction contained 10 bases not matched to a gene.

The V and J genes are TRBV15 and TRBJ1-1, with D possibly matching TRBD1 (5 bases). The length of the CDR3 is 14 residues. The germline V gene encodes CDR1 LNHNV and CDR2 YYDKDF (reference sequence). Deletions cut 8 bases from V and 0 bases from J, with 13 bases between. CDR3 sequence: CATGTGYMNTEAFF. DNA for the CDR3: TGTGCCACCGGGACGGGCTACATGAACACTGAAGCTTTCTTT.

This clonotype showed up many times. The V gene is TRBV7-2, the J gene TRBJ1-3; 7 bases line up with TRBD1. V trimming: 1 base; J trimming: 2 bases; junction bases outside the gene matches: 8. The CDR3 runs to 17 residues. CDR1 and CDR2 from the germline V gene are SGHTA and FQGNSA. The CDR3 loop is CASSLEPRGYTGNTIYF. The CDR3 DNA sequence: TGTGCCAGCAGCTTAGAACCCAGGGGGTATACTGGAAACACCATATATTTT. The full variable domain, rest sourced from reference TRBV7-2 and TRBJ1-3, is GAGVSQSPSNKVTEKGKDVELRCDPISGHTALYWYRQSLGQGLEFLIYFQGNSAPDKSGLPSDRFSAERTGGSVSTLTIQRTQQEDSAVYLCASSLEPRGYTGNTIYFGEGSWLTVV.

The chain combines TRBV23-1 with TRBJ2-1, with D unclear. TRBV23-1 counts as an open reading frame of uncertain function. Trimming cost V 2 bases and J 4 bases, with 21 bases left between them. CDR3 size: 18 residues. The CDR3 DNA follows: TGCGCCAGCAGTCAACCAAAAACCGGCCGGCCATTTTACAATGAGCAGTTCTTC. Residues: CASSQPKTGRPFYNEQFF.

The gene calls are TRBV7-6 and TRBJ2-3; D is ambiguous. Deletions cut 2 bases from V and 3 bases from J, with 12 bases between. The CDR3 sequence is 15 residues long. Germline V gives CDR1 SGHVS, CDR2 FNYEAQ. The DNA for the CDR3 is TGTGCCAGCAGCTTAACGACCCCCGGGACAGATACGCAGTATTTT. Translated: CASSLTTPGTDTQYF.

A few counts support this clonotype. This sequence joins TRBV4-2 and TRBJ2-3; 9 nucleotides align to TRBD2. Germline V gene lookup returns CDR1 LGHNA and CDR2 YNFKEQ. With 4 bases clipped from V and 11 bases from J, the junction kept 13 bases outside the gene matches. CDR3 size: 15 residues. The CDR3, as DNA: TGTGCCAGCAGCCTTGGGTCTAGCGGGAATGCGTGGCAGTATTTT. Amino acids: CASSLGSSGNAWQYF.

The V and J genes are TRBV4-3 and TRBJ2-2; 7 nucleotides match TRBD2. Trimming cost V 4 bases and J 0 bases; bases outside gene matches: 5. The V gene's germline CDR1 is LGHNA and CDR2 YSLEER. The CDR3 has 16 residues. CDR3 loop: CASSPVAGANTGELFF. The CDR3 DNA is TGCGCCAGCAGCCCGGTCGCGGGGGCGAACACCGGGGAGCTGTTTTTT.

As DNA, the CDR3 is TGCAGTGCTAGAGCCGGGCCCTCCTACGAGCAGTACTTC. Protein sequence: CSARAGPSYEQYF. The gene calls are TRBV20-1 and TRBJ2-7; D call uncertain. The V gene lost 1 base and the J gene lost 0 bases, with 7 bases spanning the gap. Germline V CDR1 and CDR2: DFQATT, SNEGSKA (reference sequence). The CDR3 consists of 13 residues.

The table lists this clonotype with a few counts. This chain uses TRBV10-3 with TRBJ1-5; maybe TRBD1 (5 bases). V shed 10 bases and J shed 0 bases, with 16 bases lying between them. The germline gives CDR1 ENHRY, CDR2 SYGVKD. This CDR3 spans 15 amino acids. CDR3 bases: TGTGCCACTATCACAGGCACCGATAGCAATCAGCCCCAGCATTTT. As protein: CATITGTDSNQPQHF.

This clonotype has at least ten counts. The gene calls are TRBV7-2 and TRBJ2-5; no clear D gene. The CDR3 totals 13 residues. CDR1 SGHTA and CDR2 FQGNSA come from the germline V gene. V lost 2 bases to trimming and J lost 5 bases, with 9 bases between them. This CDR3 is CASSLSVEETQYF. CDR3 in DNA: TGTGCCAGCAGCTTATCCGTGGAGGAGACCCAGTACTTC.

The V and J genes are TRBV23-1 and TRBJ2-1; possible D gene TRBD1, 5 bases. TRBV23-1 is an open reading frame, and its role is uncertain. The CDR3 is made up of 16 amino acids. Trimming cost V 0 bases and J 2 bases, with 11 bases left between them. The CDR3 DNA sequence: TGCGCCAGCAGTCAATCGTTTCAGACAGCCTACAATGAGCAGTTCTTC. Its translation: CASSQSFQTAYNEQFF.

The chain employs TRBV25-1 and TRBJ2-2; TRBD2 matches 7 bases. The CDR3 is 15 residues long. Germline CDR1 MGHDK, CDR2 SYGVNS. Trimming took 4 bases from V and 3 from J; bases not matched to a gene: 5. This CDR3 reads CASSGGGGDTGELFF. The CDR3 DNA reads TGTGCCAGCAGTGGAGGCGGGGGTGACACCGGGGAGCTGTTTTTT.

The sample holds one count of this clonotype. Relative to the germline gene, one junction end is altered; a read error may explain this. J is TRBJ1-2 and V is TRBV6-9; weak D call: TRBD1 (6 bases). Per the germline V gene, CDR1 is MNHGY and CDR2 is SVAAGI. The length of the CDR3 is 14 residues. The CDR3 region is CASSYQGSNYSYTF. Written as DNA, the CDR3 is TGTGCCAGCAGTTACCAGGGGTCTAACTATAGCTACACCTTC.

The V gene is TRBV6-2 or TRBV6-3, the J gene TRBJ2-3; D perhaps matches TRBD2 (5 bases). V dropped 0 bases and J dropped 5 bases, with 9 bases sitting between them. Germline V gene sequence: CDR1 MNHEY, CDR2 SVGEGT. CDR3 length equals 14 residues. CDR3 loop: CASSYSRTLDTQYF. CDR3 coding DNA: TGTGCCAGCAGTTACTCGAGGACTTTAGATACGCAGTATTTT.

The J gene is TRBJ2-7, the V gene TRBV12-3 or TRBV12-4; 9 bases are shared with TRBD1. CDR3 length: 16 residues. The CDR3 loop reads CASSLPGQGGTYAQYV. The CDR3 nucleotides read TGTGCCAGCAGTTTACCGGGACAGGGAGGAACCTACGCGCAGTACGTC.

This clonotype has a handful of counts. The chain recombines TRBV4-1 with TRBJ1-1, with 9 bases identical to TRBD1. Per the germline V gene, CDR1 is MGHRA and CDR2 is YSYEKL. The CDR3 is 16 residues long. The junction had 11 bases not matched to a gene; V was cut back by 5 bases and J by 4 bases. CDR3 protein: CASSARDRDLGTEAFF. The CDR3 DNA follows: TGCGCCAGCAGCGCCCGGGACAGGGATTTGGGCACTGAAGCTTTCTTT.